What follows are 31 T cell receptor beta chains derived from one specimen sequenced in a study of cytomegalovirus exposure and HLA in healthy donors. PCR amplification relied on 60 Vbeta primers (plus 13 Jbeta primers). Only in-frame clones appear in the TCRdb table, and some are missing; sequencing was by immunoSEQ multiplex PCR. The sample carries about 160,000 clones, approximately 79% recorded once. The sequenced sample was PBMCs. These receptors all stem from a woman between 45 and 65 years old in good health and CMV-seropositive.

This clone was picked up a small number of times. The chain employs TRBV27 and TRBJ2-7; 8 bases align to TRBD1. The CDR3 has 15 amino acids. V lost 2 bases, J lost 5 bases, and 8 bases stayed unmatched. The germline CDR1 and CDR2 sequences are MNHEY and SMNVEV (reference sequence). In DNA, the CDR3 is TGTGCCAGCAGTTTACAGGGGGCGCCGAGGAACGAGCAGTACTTC. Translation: CASSLQGAPRNEQYF.

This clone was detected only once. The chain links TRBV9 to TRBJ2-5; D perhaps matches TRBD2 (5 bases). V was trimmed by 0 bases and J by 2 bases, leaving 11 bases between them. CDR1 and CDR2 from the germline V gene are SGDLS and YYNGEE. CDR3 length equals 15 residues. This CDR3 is CASSVVPGDQETQYF. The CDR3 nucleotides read TGTGCCAGCAGCGTAGTTCCCGGGGATCAAGAGACCCAGTACTTC.

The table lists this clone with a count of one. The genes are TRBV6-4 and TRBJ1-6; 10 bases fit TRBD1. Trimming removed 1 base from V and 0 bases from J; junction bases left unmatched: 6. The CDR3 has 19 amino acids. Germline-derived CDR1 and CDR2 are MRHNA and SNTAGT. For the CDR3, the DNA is TGTGCCAGCAGTGACTGGACAGGGGGACTATACTCCTATAATTCACCCCTCCACTTT. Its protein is CASSDWTGGLYSYNSPLHF.

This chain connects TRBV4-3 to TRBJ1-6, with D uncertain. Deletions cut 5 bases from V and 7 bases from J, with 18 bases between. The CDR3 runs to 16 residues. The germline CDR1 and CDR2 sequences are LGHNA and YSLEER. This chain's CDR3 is CASSFDSQARNSPLHF. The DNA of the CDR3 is TGCGCCAGCAGCTTTGACTCTCAAGCCCGAAATTCACCCCTCCACTTT.

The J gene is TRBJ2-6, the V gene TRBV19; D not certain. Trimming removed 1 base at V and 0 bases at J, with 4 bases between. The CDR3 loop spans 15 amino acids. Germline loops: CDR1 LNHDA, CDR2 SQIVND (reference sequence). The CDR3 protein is CASSIALSGANVLTF. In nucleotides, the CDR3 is TGTGCCAGTAGTATAGCCCTCTCTGGGGCCAACGTCCTGACTTTC.

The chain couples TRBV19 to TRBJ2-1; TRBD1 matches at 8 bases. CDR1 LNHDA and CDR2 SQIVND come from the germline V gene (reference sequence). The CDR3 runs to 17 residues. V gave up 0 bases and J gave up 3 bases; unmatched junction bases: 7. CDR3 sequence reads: CASSIDPRTGGYNEQFF. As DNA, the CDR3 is TGTGCCAGTAGTATAGATCCGCGAACAGGGGGCTACAATGAGCAGTTCTTC.

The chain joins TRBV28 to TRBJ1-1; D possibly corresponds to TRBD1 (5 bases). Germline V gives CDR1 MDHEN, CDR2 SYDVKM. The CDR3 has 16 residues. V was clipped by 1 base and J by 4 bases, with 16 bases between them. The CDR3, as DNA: TGTGCCAGCAGTTTATCCAGAGCCCGGGGGGGCACTGAAGCTTTCTTT. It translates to CASSLSRARGGTEAFF.

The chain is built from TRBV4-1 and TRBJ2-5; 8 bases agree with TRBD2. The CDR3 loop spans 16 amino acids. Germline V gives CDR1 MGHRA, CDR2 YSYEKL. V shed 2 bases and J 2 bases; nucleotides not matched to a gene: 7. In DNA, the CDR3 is TGCGCCAGCAGCCAATCCCCTCTAGCGGGTCAAGAGACCCAGTACTTC. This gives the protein CASSQSPLAGQETQYF.

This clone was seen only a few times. Here the CDR3 DNA reads TGTGCCAGCAGCAGGGAGAACACTGAAGCTTTCTTT. Residues: CASSRENTEAFF. The chain employs TRBV6-1 and TRBJ1-1, with D possibly TRBD1 on 5 matching bases. Per the germline V gene, CDR1 is MNHNS and CDR2 is SASEGT. V was cut by 6 bases and J by 1 base, with 6 bases left in between. This CDR3 spans 12 amino acids.

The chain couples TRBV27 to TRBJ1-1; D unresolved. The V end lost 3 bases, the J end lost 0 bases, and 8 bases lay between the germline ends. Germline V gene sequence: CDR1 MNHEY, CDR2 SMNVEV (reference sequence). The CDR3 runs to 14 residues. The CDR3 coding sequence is TGTGCCAGCAGTTTTGGCGGCTTGAACACTGAAGCTTTCTTT. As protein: CASSFGGLNTEAFF.

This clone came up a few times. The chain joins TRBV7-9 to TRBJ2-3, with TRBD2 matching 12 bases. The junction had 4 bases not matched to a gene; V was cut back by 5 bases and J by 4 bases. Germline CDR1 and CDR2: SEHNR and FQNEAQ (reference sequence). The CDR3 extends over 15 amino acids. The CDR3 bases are TGTGCCAGCAGCGGGAGGACTAGCGGGGCAGATACGCAGTATTTT. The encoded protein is CASSGRTSGADTQYF. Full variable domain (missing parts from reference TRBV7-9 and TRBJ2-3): DTGVSQNPRHKITKRGQNVTFRCDPISEHNRLYWYRQTLGQGPEFLTYFQNEAQLEKSRLLSDRFSAERPKGSFSTLEIQRTEQGDSAMYLCASSGRTSGADTQYFGPGTRLTVL.

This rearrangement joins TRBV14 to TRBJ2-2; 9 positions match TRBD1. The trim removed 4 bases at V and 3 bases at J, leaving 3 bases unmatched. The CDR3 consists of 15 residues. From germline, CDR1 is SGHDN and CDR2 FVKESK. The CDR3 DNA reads TGTGCCAGCAGCCCCGACAGGGGGTACACCGGGGAGCTGTTTTTT. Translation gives CASSPDRGYTGELFF.

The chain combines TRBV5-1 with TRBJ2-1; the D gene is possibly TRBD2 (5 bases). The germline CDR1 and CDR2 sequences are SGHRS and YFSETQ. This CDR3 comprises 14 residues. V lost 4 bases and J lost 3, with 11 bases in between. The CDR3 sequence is CASSRTGNYNEQFF. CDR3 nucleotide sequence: TGCGCCAGCAGCCGGACCGGGAACTACAATGAGCAGTTCTTC.

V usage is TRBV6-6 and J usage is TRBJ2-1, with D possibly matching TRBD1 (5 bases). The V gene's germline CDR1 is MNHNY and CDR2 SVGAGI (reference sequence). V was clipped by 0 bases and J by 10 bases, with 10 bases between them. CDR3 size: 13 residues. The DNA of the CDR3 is TGTGCCAGCAGTTACTCTACAGGACCAGAGCAGTTCTTC. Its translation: CASSYSTGPEQFF.

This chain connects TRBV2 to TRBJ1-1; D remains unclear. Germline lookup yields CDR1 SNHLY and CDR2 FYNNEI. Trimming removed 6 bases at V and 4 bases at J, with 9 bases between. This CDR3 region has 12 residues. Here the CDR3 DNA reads TGTGCCAGCAGGGGAGGGAGCACTGAAGCTTTCTTT. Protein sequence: CASRGGSTEAFF. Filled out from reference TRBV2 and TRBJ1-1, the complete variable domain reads EPEVTQTPSHQVTQMGQEVILRCVPISNHLYFYWYRQILGQKVEFLVSFYNNEISEKSEIFDDQFSVERPDGSNFTLKIRSTKLEDSAMYFCASRGGSTEAFFGQGTRLTVV.

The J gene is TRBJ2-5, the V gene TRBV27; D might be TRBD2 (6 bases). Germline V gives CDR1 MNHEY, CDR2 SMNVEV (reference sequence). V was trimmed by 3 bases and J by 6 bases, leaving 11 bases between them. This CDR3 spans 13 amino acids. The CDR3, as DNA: TGTGCCAGCAGTTTGTTAGGGAGGAAGACCCAGTACTTC. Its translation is CASSLLGRKTQYF.

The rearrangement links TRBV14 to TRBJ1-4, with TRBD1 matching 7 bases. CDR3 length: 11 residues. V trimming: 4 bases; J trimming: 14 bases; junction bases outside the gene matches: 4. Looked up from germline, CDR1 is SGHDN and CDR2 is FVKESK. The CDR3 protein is CASSRDSHLFF. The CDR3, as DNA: TGTGCCAGCAGCCGGGACAGTCATCTGTTTTTT.

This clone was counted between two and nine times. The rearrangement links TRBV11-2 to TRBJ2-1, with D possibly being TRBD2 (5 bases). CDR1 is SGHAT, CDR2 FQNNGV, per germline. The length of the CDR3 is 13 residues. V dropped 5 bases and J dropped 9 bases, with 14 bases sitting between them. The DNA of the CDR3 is TGTGCCAGCAGCCTTCCTAGCCGGGCTGAGCAGTTCTTC. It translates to CASSLPSRAEQFF.

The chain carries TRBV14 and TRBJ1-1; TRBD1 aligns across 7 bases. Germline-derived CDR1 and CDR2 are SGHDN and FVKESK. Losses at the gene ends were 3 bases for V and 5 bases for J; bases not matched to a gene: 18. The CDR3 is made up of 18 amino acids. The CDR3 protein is CASSHHDPNRGWKTEAFF. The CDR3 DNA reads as TGTGCCAGCAGCCATCACGACCCGAACAGGGGATGGAAGACTGAAGCTTTCTTT.

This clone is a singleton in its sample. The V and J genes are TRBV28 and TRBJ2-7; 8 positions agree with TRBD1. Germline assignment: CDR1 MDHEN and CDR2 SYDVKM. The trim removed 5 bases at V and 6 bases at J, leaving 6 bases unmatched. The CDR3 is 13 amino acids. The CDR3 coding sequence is TGTGCCAGCAGTAGCGGACAGGGACTCGAGCAGTACTTC. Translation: CASSSGQGLEQYF.

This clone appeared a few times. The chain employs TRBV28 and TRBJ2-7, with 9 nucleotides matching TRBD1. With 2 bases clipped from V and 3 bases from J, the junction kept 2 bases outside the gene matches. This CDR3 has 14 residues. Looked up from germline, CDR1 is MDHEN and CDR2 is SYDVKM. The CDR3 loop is CASSLGTGNYEQYF. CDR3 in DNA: TGTGCCAGCAGTTTAGGGACAGGGAACTACGAGCAGTACTTC.

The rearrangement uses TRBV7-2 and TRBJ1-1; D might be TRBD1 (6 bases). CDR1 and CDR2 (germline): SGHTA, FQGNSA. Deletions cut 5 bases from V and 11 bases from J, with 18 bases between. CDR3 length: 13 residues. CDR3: CASSIYREGLAFF. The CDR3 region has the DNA TGTGCCAGCAGCATTTACAGGGAGGGGTTGGCTTTCTTT. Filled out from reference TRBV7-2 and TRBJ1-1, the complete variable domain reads GAGVSQSPSNKVTEKGKDVELRCDPISGHTALYWYRQSLGQGLEFLIYFQGNSAPDKSGLPSDRFSAERTGGSVSTLTIQRTQQEDSAVYLCASSIYREGLAFFGQGTRLTVV.

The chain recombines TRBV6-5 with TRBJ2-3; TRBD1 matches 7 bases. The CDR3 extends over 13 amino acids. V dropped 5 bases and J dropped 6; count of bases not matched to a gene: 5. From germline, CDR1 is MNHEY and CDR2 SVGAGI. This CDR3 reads CASSRQGSDTQYF. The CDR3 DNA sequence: TGTGCCAGCAGTCGACAGGGTTCGGATACGCAGTATTTT.

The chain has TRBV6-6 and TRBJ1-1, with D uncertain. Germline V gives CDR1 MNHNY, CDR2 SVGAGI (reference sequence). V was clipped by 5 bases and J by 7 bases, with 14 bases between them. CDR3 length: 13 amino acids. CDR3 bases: TGTGCCAGCAGTCCCCCTGACACCTATGAAGCTTTCTTT. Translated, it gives CASSPPDTYEAFF.

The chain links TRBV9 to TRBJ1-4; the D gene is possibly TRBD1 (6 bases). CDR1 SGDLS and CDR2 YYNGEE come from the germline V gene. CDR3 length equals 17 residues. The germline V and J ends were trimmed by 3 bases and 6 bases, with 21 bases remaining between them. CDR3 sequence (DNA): TGTGCCAGCAGCGCAACTTTCCTGGGGGGGCTTCATGAAAAACTGTTTTTT. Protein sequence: CASSATFLGGLHEKLFF.

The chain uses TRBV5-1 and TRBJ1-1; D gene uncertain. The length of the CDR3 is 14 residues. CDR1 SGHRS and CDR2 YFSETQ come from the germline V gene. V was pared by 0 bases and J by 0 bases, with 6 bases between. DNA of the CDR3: TGCGCCAGCAGCTTGGCGCGGATGAACACTGAAGCTTTCTTT. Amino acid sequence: CASSLARMNTEAFF.

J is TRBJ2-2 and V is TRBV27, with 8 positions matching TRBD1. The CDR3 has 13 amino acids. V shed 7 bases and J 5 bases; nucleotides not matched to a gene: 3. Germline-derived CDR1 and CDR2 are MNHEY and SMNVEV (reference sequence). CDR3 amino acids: CASTQGETGELFF. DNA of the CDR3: TGTGCCAGCACACAGGGGGAGACCGGGGAGCTGTTTTTT.

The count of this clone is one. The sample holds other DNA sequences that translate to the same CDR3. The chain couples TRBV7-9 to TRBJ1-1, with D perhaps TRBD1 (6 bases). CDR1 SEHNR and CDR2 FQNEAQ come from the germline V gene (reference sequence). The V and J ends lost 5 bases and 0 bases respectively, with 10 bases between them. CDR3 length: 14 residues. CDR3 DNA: TGTGCCAGCAGCCTTGGACAGATGAACACTGAAGCTTTCTTT. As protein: CASSLGQMNTEAFF.

The CDR3 spells CASSSPGTSGGSSYNEQFF. CDR3 nucleotides: TGTGCCAGCAGCTCCCCGGGGACTAGCGGGGGCTCCTCCTACAATGAGCAGTTCTTC. J is TRBJ2-1 and V is TRBV5-6; TRBD2 matches 14 bases. The CDR3 has 19 residues. Per the germline V gene, CDR1 is SGHDT and CDR2 is YYEEEE. Losses at the gene ends were 3 bases for V and 0 bases for J; bases not matched to a gene: 8.

The CDR3 loop is CAWSVQRGREQYF. Here the CDR3 DNA reads TGTGCCTGGAGTGTACAGCGGGGGCGGGAGCAGTACTTC. The chain employs TRBV30 and TRBJ2-7; 8 bases are a match to TRBD2. Per germline, CDR1 GTSNPN and CDR2 SVGIG (reference sequence). The CDR3 contains 13 residues. Germline trimming cut 0 bases from V and 7 bases from J; bases unmatched to any gene: 5.

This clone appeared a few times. The CDR3 reads CASSPPNSESYEQYF. CDR3 DNA: TGTGCCAGCTCACCACCAAATAGCGAATCCTACGAGCAGTACTTC. V and J are TRBV18 and TRBJ2-7, with a possible D match to TRBD2 (5 bases). Per the germline V gene, CDR1 is KGHSH and CDR2 is LQKENI. V lost 0 bases to trimming and J lost 1 base, with 10 bases between them. The CDR3 has 15 residues.